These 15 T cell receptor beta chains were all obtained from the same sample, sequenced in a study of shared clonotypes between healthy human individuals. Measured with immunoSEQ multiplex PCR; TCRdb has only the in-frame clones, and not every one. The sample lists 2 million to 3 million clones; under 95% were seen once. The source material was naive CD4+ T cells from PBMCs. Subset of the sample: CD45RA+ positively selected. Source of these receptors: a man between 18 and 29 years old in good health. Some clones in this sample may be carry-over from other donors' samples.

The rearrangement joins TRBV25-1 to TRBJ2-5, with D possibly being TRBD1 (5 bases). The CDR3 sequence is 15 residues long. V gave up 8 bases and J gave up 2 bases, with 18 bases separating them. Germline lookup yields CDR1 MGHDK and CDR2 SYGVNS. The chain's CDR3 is CASGFRRGSQETQYF. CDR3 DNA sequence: TGTGCCAGCGGATTCAGAAGGGGATCTCAAGAGACCCAGTACTTC.

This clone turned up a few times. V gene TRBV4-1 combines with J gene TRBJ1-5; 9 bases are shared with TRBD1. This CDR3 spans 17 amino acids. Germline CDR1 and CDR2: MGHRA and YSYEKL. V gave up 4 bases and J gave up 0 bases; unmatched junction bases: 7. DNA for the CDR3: TGCGCCAGCAGCCTCCGGACAGGGGCGGATAGCAATCAGCCCCAGCATTTT. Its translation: CASSLRTGADSNQPQHF.

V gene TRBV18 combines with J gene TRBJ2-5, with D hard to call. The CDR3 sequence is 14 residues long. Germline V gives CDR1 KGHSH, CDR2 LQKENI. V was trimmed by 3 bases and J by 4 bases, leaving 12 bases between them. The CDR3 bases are TGTGCCAGCTCACCGAACGGTCCAGCAGAGACCCAGTACTTC. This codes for CASSPNGPAETQYF.

Here the CDR3 reads CASRKDRLSSYEQYF. In nucleotides, the CDR3 is TGTGCCAGCAGGAAGGACAGGCTCTCCTCCTACGAGCAGTACTTC. The J gene is TRBJ2-7, the V gene TRBV28; 7 nucleotides align to TRBD1. The germline V gene encodes CDR1 MDHEN and CDR2 SYDVKM. With V trimmed by 6 bases and J by 0 bases, 8 bases remained unmatched. The CDR3 consists of 15 residues.

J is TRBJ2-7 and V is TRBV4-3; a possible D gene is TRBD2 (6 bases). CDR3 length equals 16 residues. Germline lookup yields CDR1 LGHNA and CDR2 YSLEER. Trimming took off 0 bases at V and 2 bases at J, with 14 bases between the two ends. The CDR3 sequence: CASSQDLLAHPYEQYF. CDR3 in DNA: TGCGCCAGCAGCCAAGATTTACTAGCTCACCCCTACGAGCAGTACTTC.

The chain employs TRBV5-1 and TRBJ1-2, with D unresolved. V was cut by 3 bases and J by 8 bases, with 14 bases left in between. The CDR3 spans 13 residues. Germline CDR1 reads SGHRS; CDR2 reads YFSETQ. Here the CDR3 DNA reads TGCGCCAGCAGCTCGAACGAATACCAGGGCTACACCTTC. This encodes CASSSNEYQGYTF.

The CDR3 nucleotides read TGTGCCATCAGTGATCTAAGTGTCCCCGGCGCAGATACGCAGTATTTT. This codes for CAISDLSVPGADTQYF. The V and J genes are TRBV10-3 and TRBJ2-3; D uncertain. V was clipped by 3 bases and J by 4 bases, with 17 bases between them. This CDR3 comprises 16 residues. Germline loops: CDR1 ENHRY, CDR2 SYGVKD.

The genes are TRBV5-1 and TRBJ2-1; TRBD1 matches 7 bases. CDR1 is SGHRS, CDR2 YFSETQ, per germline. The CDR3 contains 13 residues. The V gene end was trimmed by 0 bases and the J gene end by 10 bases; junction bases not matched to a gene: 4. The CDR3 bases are TGCGCCAGCAGCTTGGAAACAGGGGTCGAGCAGTTCTTC. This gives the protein CASSLETGVEQFF.

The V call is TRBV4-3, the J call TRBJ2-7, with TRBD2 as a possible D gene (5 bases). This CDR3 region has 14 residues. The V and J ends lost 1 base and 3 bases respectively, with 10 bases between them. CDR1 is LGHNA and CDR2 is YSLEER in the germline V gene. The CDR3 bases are TGCGCCAGCAGCCAAGGCCCGGGGAACTACGAGCAGTACTTC. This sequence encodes CASSQGPGNYEQYF.

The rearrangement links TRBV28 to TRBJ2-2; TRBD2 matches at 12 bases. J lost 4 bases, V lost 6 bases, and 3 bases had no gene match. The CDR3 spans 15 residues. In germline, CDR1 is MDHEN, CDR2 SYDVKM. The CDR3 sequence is CASSGTSGPTGELFF. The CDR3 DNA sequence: TGTGCCAGCAGCGGGACTAGCGGGCCCACCGGGGAGCTGTTTTTT.

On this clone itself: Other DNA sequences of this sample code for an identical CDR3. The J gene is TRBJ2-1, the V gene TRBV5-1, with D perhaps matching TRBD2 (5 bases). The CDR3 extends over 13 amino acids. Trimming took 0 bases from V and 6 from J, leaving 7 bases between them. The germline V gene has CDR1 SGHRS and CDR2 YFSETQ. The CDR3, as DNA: TGCGCCAGCAGCTTGGGGGCGGGCAATGAGCAGTTCTTC. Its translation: CASSLGAGNEQFF.

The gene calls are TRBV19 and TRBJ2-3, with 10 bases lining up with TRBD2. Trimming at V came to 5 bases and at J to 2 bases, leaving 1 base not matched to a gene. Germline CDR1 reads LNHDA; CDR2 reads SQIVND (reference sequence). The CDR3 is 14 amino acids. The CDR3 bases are TGTGCCAGTAGTCTAGCGGGGGCCACAGATACGCAGTATTTT. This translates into CASSLAGATDTQYF.

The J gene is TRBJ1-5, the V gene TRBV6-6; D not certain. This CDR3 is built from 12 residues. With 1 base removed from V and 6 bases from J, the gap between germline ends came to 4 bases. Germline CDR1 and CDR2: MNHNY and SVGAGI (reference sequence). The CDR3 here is CASSYFGQPQHF. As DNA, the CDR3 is TGTGCCAGCAGTTACTTTGGTCAGCCCCAGCATTTT.

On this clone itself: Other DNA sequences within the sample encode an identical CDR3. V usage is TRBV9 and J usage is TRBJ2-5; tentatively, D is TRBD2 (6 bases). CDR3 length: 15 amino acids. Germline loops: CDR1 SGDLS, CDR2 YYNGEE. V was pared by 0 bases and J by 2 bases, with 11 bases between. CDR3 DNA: TGTGCCAGCAGCGTAGTGGGCGGGGCACAAGAGACCCAGTACTTC. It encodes CASSVVGGAQETQYF.

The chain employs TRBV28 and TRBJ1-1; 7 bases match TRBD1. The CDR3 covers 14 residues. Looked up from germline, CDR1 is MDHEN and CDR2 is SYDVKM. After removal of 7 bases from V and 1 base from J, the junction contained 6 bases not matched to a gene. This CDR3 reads CASTPGDRNTEAFF. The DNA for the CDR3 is TGTGCCAGCACCCCAGGGGACAGGAACACTGAAGCTTTCTTT.